A selection of T cell receptor beta chains follows, all from one sample in a study of T cell responses to AZD1222 COVID-19 vaccine. The method was immunoSEQ multiplex PCR; TCRdb's version includes in-frame clones alone and lacks a portion of them. The sample contains roughly 150,000 clones, around 88% of which appear only once. Sequenced material: peripheral blood, taken 28 days after the second AZD1222 dose. The receptors derive from an adult who received the AZD1222 COVID-19 vaccine. Both conserved end residues are trimmed from each CDR3.

v_call	j_call	cdr3_aa
TRBV6-2/TRBV6-3	TRBJ2-7	ASSQRPGQGAQEQY
TRBV25-1	TRBJ1-1	ASSEGVEAF
TRBV5-6	TRBJ2-2	ASSFPPRGGELF
TRBV19	TRBJ1-2	ASFSRGSYGYT
TRBV5-4	TRBJ2-7	ASSLTLRDYEQY
TRBV3-1/TRBV3-2	TRBJ1-3	ASVGESLAGNTIY
TRBV5-5	TRBJ1-6	ASTSQPPADYNSPLH
TRBV11-3	TRBJ2-7	ASSPAGGSSYEQY
TRBV9	TRBJ2-3	ASSPQGLAGTDTQY
TRBV6-5	TRBJ2-5	ASSLLGGETQY
TRBV11-2	TRBJ2-1	ASSSRTSGGANEQF
TRBV9	TRBJ2-6	ASSVAVGANVLT
TRBV4-1	TRBJ1-2	ASSKGAANYGYT
TRBV18	TRBJ2-5	ASSRSRETQY
TRBV6-5	TRBJ1-5	ASRAGGTGNQPQH
TRBV7-6	TRBJ1-4	ASSRPQGDSTNEKLF
TRBV7-9	TRBJ2-2	ASSFRGQGNTGELF
TRBV3-1/TRBV3-2	TRBJ2-7	ASRQGFSGSYEQY
TRBV11-3	TRBJ2-2	ASADRNANTGELF
TRBV6-1	TRBJ1-2	ASSEGLGQFYGYT
TRBV3-1/TRBV3-2	TRBJ2-2	ATGLAGATGELF
TRBV7-8	TRBJ1-5	ASSLVGGKGQPQH
TRBV11-1	TRBJ2-5	ASSLGGTGGETQY